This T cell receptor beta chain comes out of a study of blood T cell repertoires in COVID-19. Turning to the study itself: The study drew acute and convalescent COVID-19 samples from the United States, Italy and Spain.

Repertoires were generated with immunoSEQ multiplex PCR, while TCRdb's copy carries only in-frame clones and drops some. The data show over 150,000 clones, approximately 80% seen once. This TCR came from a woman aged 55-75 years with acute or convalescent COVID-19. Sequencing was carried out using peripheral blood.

The CDR3 reads CATSDLTRGGLYEQFF. The CDR3 DNA sequence: TGTGCCACCAGTGACCTTACGCGGGGGGGCCTTTATGAGCAGTTCTTC. The rearrangement joins TRBV24-1 to TRBJ2-1, with TRBD2 matching 9 bases. Per germline, CDR1 KGHDR and CDR2 SFDVKD. This CDR3 region has 16 residues. Trimming cost V 4 bases and J 8 bases; bases outside gene matches: 11.